Included here is one T cell receptor (beta chain) sequence, with context. At least ten counts were recorded for this clonotype. Its binding antigen is unknown. No base qualities exist here, and no much larger clone lies one base off it. The data stem from a study of regulatory T cells in long-lasting Graves disease (dated by TCRdb to about 2021). Concerning the study at large: Antithyroid drugs had been taken for less than 3 months by newly diagnosed Graves' disease patients. This study used TCR sequencing and RNA sequencing of peripheral blood to compare persistent Graves' disease patients against newly diagnosed Graves' disease patients. The study was conducted in China and was registered as a clinical trial. A total of some 33 samples were covered by TCR sequencing, comprising around 13 persistent and around 20 newly diagnosed Graves' disease patients.

V is cut back by 1 base and J by 4 bases, with 6 bases in the junction unmatched. Including the terminal cysteine and phenylalanine, the CDR3 comprises 16 residues. Only the CDR3 region is kept as DNA, spanning 48 bases read in frame from base 1. CDR1 and CDR2 were assigned from the germline V gene as SGHTA and FQGNSA. This sample's time point label indicates: newly diagnosed GD, antithyroid drugs for less than 3 months. For both TCR sequencing and RNA sequencing, RNA was extracted from PBMCs in TRIzol. Graves' disease was diagnosed according to American Thyroid Association guidelines. Patients were recruited from an endocrinology department in Xi'an, China. From each patient, around 9 milliliters of peripheral blood was collected into an EDTA anticoagulant tube. PBMCs were isolated by Ficoll Paque Plus density gradient separation without further T cell sorting. An Agilent 2100 Bioanalyzer and agarose gel were used to check RNA quality, and a NanoDrop 2000 was used to measure RNA concentration.

Results and caveats for the whole study, not just this receptor: Persistent patients shared more public clonotypes among themselves (fewer than 3,000) than newly diagnosed patients did (about 900). Only the TCR beta chain was sequenced and analyzed. Persistent Graves' disease patients showed lower TCR Shannon entropy and fewer highly expanded clones than newly diagnosed patients, suggesting clonal expansion. The small sample size was acknowledged by the authors as a limitation that may reduce accuracy. TRBV28, TRBJ1-2 and TRBJ2-5 were preferentially used in persistent disease, while TRBV20-1 and TRBJ2-1 were favored in newly diagnosed disease. Peripheral blood alone was examined, since thyroid tissue, which constituted the primary lesion, could not be accessed.

To prepare the library, multiplex PCR was applied. The run used an Illumina HiSeq 4000. iRepertoire HTBI primers and Arm-PCR amplification of CDR3 regions were used to construct TCR beta libraries. Before sequencing, the PCR products underwent gel purification. The paper's data handling went like this. Gene usage analysis of CDR3 amino acid clonotypes relied on the roughly 60 TRBV and about 15 TRBJ segments identified across samples. COPE and FqMerger were used to merge filtered high-quality paired reads into contigs. BLAST was used to align contigs to the IMGT TRBV, TRBD and TRBJ reference genes, and CDR3 was defined following IMGT. Any clonotype with a frequency above 0.1% was counted as a highly expanded clone. Repertoire diversity was measured by Shannon entropy, and V-J evenness by the Gini coefficient. A clonotype found in more than one individual was treated as public. TCRdb's own reprocessing of the public reads used fastp at Q25 and MiXCR and kept productive beta chains. Every entry covers one CDR3 protein and lists the most common genes and DNA from its rows. The V and J calls shown here were made by TCRdb, not taken from the authors' results. Recorded for this sample are 250,000 or so distinct CDR3 sequences; around a sixth of them occurred a single time. 11% to 15% of the sample rests with the top ten.

These data also formed part of another study, on T cells in Graves' hyperthyroidism and ophthalmopathy. As noted in the second study: Graves' hyperthyroidism was defined as stable when no progression to ophthalmopathy occurred over 18 months of follow-up. The hyperthyroidism patients were between 18 and 65 years old and newly diagnosed, with a disease duration of less than 2 months. Any patient with an uncontrolled infection, another autoimmune disease, pregnancy or lactation was excluded. Clinical symptoms, serum thyroxine and TRAb, thyroid ultrasound, and orbital computed tomography formed the basis for the diagnoses. The first round of RT-PCR for the TCR CDR3 was performed with the HTBI primer set and the Qiagen OneStep RT-PCR kit. Most expanded thyroid clonotypes (frequency above 0.001) were also detected in blood, suggesting blood repertoires may reflect thyroid immune responses. In cross-validation, a model built on a 13 V-J signature told ophthalmopathy apart from stable hyperthyroidism with under 90% sensitivity and about 81% specificity, and in testing the same model reached 80%/75%. During validation, the model predicted progression to ophthalmopathy a median of roughly 7.1 months ahead of onset, with roughly 65% sensitivity and roughly 72% specificity. To identify distinguishing TCR V-J signatures, a discovery cohort of 90 to 100 patients was used, comprising 43 with Graves' ophthalmopathy and under 60 with stable Graves' hyperthyroidism. An independent validation cohort of under 20 hyperthyroidism patients and some 15 patients who later progressed to ophthalmopathy tested prospective prediction of ophthalmopathy. The roughly 91 discovery patients were randomly divided into training and test sets at a 7:3 ratio. In addition, the study compared T-cell repertoires in thyroid tissue and in blood from several Graves' hyperthyroidism patients. After blood sampling, hyperthyroidism patients were treated with methimazole at a starting dose of 30 mg daily, and ophthalmopathy patients were treated with high-dose intravenous methylprednisolone. Libraries were constructed in a second round of multiplex PCR, after which size selection and purification were carried out. Paired-end sequencing of the libraries was performed with 100 bp reads on an Illumina HiSeq2000. Raw data were processed with SOAPnuke, discarding reads with adapters, uncalled bases, mean Phred below 15, or no exact constant-primer or identifier match. High-quality paired reads were merged using COPE v1.2.5, and each unique nucleotide sequence was defined as a clonotype. MiTCR v1.1 was used to align clonotypes to the IMGT TRBV, TRBD and TRBJ reference segments. Only V-J combinations with frequency above 0.0001, covering roughly 99% of repertoires, were analysed. The TCS score was defined as F50 (clonal expansion) divided by E x V (chaos), with BLOSUM62-based TCRdist calculated between CDR3 peptides within each V-J. Welch's t-statistics and random forest reduced 500 to 550 V-J features to 13, which were used in a naive Bayes classifier (R e1071). No statistical method was used to set the sample size in advance, and investigators knew the group allocation. The paper describes TCR Vbeta CDR3 sequencing of 135 peripheral blood samples, made up of 43 ophthalmopathy patients, some 76 hyperthyroidism patients and approximately 17 progressor patients.

The specimen comprised peripheral blood mononuclear cells (PBMCs), sampled at new diagnosis, from a patient treated with antithyroid drugs. The clonotype was recovered from a woman aged 25 to 39 with Graves disease. Donor details come from another sample of the same person, matched by shared clones. The chain joins TRBV7-2 to TRBJ2-1, and 8 junctional nucleotides match TRBD1. The DNA sequence is TGTGCCAGCAGCTTAGGGACAGGGTCTGGATACAATGAGCAGTTCTTC. This yields the protein CASSLGTGSGYNEQFF.